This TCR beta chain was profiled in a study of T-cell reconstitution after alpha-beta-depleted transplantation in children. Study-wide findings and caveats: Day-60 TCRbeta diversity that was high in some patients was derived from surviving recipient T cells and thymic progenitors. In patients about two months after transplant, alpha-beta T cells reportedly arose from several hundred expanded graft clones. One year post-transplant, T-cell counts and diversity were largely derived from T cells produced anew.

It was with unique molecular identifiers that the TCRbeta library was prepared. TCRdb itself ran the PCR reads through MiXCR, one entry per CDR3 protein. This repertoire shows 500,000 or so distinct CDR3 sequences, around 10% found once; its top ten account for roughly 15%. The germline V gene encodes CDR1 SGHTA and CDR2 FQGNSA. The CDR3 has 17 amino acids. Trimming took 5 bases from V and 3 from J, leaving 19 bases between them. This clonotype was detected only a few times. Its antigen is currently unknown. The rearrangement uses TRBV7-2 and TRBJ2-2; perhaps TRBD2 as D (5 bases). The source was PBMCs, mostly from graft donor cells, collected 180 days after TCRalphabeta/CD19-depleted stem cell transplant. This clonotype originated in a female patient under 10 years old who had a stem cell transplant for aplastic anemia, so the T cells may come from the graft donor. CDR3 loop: CASSLRRGTTHTGELFF. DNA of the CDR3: TGTGCCAGCAGCCTACGACGGGGTACGACCCACACCGGGGAGCTGTTTTTT.